This TCR beta chain comes out of a study of T cell responses to AZD1222 COVID-19 vaccine. Note on this clone: What it binds is not known.

Trimming cost V 0 bases and J 5 bases; bases outside gene matches: 8. This CDR3 comprises 16 residues. Per the germline V gene, CDR1 is SGDLS and CDR2 is YYNGEE. Study observations and caveats: CD4 TCRs linked to vaccination spanned spike, dominating at 160-218 and 743-854. Repertoires were collected only later (after the peak T cell response had occurred). Baseline seropositivity occurred in only 5 or 6 AZD1222 recipients. Regions left unmutated in variants are reportedly the target of nearly half of spike-specific TCRs.

Method: immunoSEQ multiplex PCR; TCRdb's copy keeps in-frame clones and lacks some. The sample has some 170,000 clones; approximately 90% are singletons. The genes are TRBV9 and TRBJ2-5; 9 positions match TRBD2. This sequence originates from an adult in good health. The sequences come from peripheral blood, collected on day 0 of MenACWY control vaccination. The CDR3 sequence: CASSVGVAGGPETQYF. The CDR3 DNA is TGTGCCAGCAGCGTAGGGGTGGCGGGAGGGCCGGAGACCCAGTACTTC.